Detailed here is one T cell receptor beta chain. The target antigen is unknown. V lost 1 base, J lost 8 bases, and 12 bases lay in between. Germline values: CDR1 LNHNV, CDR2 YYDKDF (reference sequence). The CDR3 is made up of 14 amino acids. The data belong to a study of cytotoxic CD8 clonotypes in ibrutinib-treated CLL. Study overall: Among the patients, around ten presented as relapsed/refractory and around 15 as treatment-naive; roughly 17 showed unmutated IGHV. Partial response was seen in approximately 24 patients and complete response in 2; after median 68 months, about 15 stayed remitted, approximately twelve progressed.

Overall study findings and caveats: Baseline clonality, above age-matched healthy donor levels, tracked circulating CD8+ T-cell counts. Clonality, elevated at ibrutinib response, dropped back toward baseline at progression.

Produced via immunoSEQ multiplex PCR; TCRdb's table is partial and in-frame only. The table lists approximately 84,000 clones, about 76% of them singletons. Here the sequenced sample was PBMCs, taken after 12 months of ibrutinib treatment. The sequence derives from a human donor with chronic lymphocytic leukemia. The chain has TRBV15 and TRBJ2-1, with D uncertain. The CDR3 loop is CATSRGGGAHEQFF. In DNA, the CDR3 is TGTGCCACCAGCAGAGGGGGTGGAGCGCATGAGCAGTTCTTC.